The 9 T cell receptor beta chains given below trace back to one sample, sequenced in a study of shared clonotypes between healthy human individuals. Data came from immunoSEQ multiplex PCR; TCRdb stores just in-frame clones and leaves some out. The table lists 1.5 million to 2.5 million clones, about 95% of them singletons. Naive CD8 cells were CD45RO-negative, positively selected for CCR7, excluding terminally differentiated effector memory CD45RA+ cells. The sequenced sample was naive CD8+ T cells sorted from blood. These receptor sequences come from a man between 18 and 35 years old in good health.

The genes are TRBV9 and TRBJ2-5; perhaps TRBD1 as D (6 bases). The CDR3 is 16 amino acids. Trimming pared 1 base from V and 1 base from J, leaving 14 bases between. Germline CDR1 reads SGDLS; CDR2 reads YYNGEE. CDR3 sequence (DNA): TGTGCCAGCAGCGTAACCCAGGGGCCGGTCCAAGAGACCCAGTACTTC. Translated, it gives CASSVTQGPVQETQYF. Full variable domain (outside the CDR3, taken from reference TRBV9 and TRBJ2-5): DSGVTQTPKHLITATGQRVTLRCSPRSGDLSVYWYQQSLDQGLQFLIQYYNGEERAKGNILERFSAQQFPDLHSELNLSSLELGDSALYFCASSVTQGPVQETQYFGPGTRLLVL.

The genes are TRBV6-1 and TRBJ2-3; tentatively, D is TRBD1 (6 bases). This CDR3 is 16 amino acids long. Trimming left V 1 base short and J 2 bases short, with 13 bases between. CDR1 is MNHNS, CDR2 SASEGT, per germline. CDR3 residues: CASSEGTVPLTDTQYF. Here the CDR3 DNA reads TGTGCCAGCAGTGAAGGGACAGTCCCACTCACAGATACGCAGTATTTT.

This clone was recorded a few times. Other DNA sequences from this sample encode an identical CDR3 as well. The V and J genes are TRBV5-6 and TRBJ2-7; 9 bases map to TRBD2. This CDR3 comprises 14 residues. With V trimmed by 0 bases and J by 3 bases, 1 base remained unmatched. Germline loops: CDR1 SGHDT, CDR2 YYEEEE. CDR3 loop: CASSLGSGGYEQYF. The CDR3 DNA follows: TGTGCCAGCAGCTTGGGTAGCGGGGGCTACGAGCAGTACTTC. Filled out from reference TRBV5-6 and TRBJ2-7, the complete variable domain reads DAGVTQSPTHLIKTRGQQVTLRCSPKSGHDTVSWYQQALGQGPQFIFQYYEEEERQRGNFPDRFSGHQFPNYSSELNVNALLLGDSALYLCASSLGSGGYEQYFGPGTRLTVT.

This clone was recorded only once. The sample holds other DNA sequences that translate to the same CDR3. This chain uses TRBV19 with TRBJ2-7; TRBD1 aligns across 9 bases. Trimming removed 6 bases from V and 1 base from J; junction bases left unmatched: 4. This CDR3 has 14 amino acids. Germline CDR1 LNHDA, CDR2 SQIVND (reference sequence). The CDR3 loop is CASSPTGGSYEQYF. The CDR3, as DNA: TGTGCCAGTAGCCCGACAGGGGGTTCCTACGAGCAGTACTTC. Full variable domain (rest looked up from reference TRBV19 and TRBJ2-7): DGGITQSPKYLFRKEGQNVTLSCEQNLNHDAMYWYRQDPGQGLRLIYYSQIVNDFQKGDIAEGYSVSREKKESFPLTVTSAQKNPTAFYLCASSPTGGSYEQYFGPGTRLTVT.

The V gene is TRBV27, the J gene TRBJ2-7; a weak D match, TRBD2 (6 bases). The V gene's germline CDR1 is MNHEY and CDR2 SMNVEV (reference sequence). Trimming stripped 0 bases from V and 0 bases from J, with 12 bases between. The CDR3 runs 16 residues. The CDR3 here is CASSLSGGTSSYEQYF. Here the CDR3 DNA reads TGTGCCAGCAGTTTATCGGGGGGTACAAGCTCCTACGAGCAGTACTTC.

J is TRBJ1-2 and V is TRBV6-5; 7 bases line up with TRBD1. The CDR3 extends over 15 amino acids. V lost 2 bases to trimming and J lost 2 bases; unmatched junction nucleotides: 5. Germline V gene lookup returns CDR1 MNHEY and CDR2 SVGAGI. The CDR3: CASSYAQGQNYGYTF. The CDR3 bases are TGTGCCAGCAGTTACGCCCAGGGACAGAACTATGGCTACACCTTC.

This clone was recorded only once. This sequence joins TRBV2 and TRBJ2-5; a weak D match, TRBD2 (5 bases). The CDR3 spans 14 residues. The V and J ends lost 2 bases and 5 bases respectively, with 12 bases between them. The germline V gene encodes CDR1 SNHLY and CDR2 FYNNEI. CDR3 protein: CASSESWELETQYF. For the CDR3, the DNA is TGTGCCAGCAGTGAAAGCTGGGAGTTGGAGACCCAGTACTTC.

The chain employs TRBV4-3 and TRBJ1-1; no clear D. The CDR3 is 15 amino acids. The V end was cut by 1 base, the J end by 3 bases, with 12 bases between. Germline loops: CDR1 LGHNA, CDR2 YSLEER. CDR3: CASSQVGYGDTEAFF. DNA of the CDR3: TGCGCCAGCAGCCAAGTGGGGTATGGGGACACTGAAGCTTTCTTT.

This clone was counted a single time. V is TRBV11-2 and J is TRBJ2-7; 8 bases match TRBD1. The CDR3 covers 17 residues. The V gene end was trimmed by 1 base and the J gene end by 4 bases; junction bases not matched to a gene: 12. Germline V gene sequence: CDR1 SGHAT, CDR2 FQNNGV. CDR3 bases: TGTGCCAGCAGCTTAGCCCACAGGACAGGGCCTCTATACGAGCAGTACTTC. Its translation is CASSLAHRTGPLYEQYF.